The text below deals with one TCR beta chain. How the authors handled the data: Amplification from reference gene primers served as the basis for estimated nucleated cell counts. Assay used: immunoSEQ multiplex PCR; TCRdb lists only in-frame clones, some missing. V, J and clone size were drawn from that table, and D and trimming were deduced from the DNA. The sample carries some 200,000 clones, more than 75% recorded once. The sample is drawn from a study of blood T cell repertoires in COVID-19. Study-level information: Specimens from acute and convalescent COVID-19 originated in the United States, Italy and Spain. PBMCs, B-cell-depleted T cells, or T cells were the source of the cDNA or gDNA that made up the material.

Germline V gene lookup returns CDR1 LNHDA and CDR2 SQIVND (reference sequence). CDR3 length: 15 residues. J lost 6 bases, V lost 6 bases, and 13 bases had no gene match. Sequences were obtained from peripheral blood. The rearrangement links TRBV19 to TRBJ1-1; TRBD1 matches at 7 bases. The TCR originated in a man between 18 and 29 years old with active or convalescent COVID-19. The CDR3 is CASRKPNRDSSEAFF. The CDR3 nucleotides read TGTGCCAGTAGGAAGCCGAACCGGGACAGTTCTGAAGCTTTCTTT.